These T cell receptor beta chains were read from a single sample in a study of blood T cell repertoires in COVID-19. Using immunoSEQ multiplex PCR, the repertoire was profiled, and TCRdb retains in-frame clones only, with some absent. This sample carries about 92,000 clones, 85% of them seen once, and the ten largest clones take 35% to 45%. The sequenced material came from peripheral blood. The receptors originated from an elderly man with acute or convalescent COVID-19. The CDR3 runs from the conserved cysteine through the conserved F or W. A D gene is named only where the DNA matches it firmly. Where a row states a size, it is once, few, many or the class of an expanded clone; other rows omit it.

CDR3nt: TGTGCCAGCAGGAGAGGGACTAGCGGACCCTACGAGCAGTACTTC
CDR3aa: CASRRGTSGPYEQYF
j_gene: TRBJ2-7
d_gene: TRBD2
abundance: -
v_gene: TRBV6-5

CDR3nt: TGTGCCAGCACCCTGGGGACAGGGACCTTTAACGAGCAGTACTTC
CDR3aa: CASTLGTGTFNEQYF
j_gene: TRBJ2-7
d_gene: TRBD1
abundance: -
v_gene: TRBV5-4

CDR3nt: TGTGCCAGCAGGAGACAGGGGGCGAACACCGGGGAGCTGTTTTTT
CDR3aa: CASRRQGANTGELFF
j_gene: TRBJ2-2
d_gene: TRBD1
abundance: -
v_gene: TRBV27

CDR3nt: TGTGCCAGCAGCCAAGATCAAGGGACTAGAGGCAATGAGCAGTTCTTC
CDR3aa: CASSQDQGTRGNEQFF
j_gene: TRBJ2-1
d_gene: TRBD2
abundance: once
v_gene: TRBV3-1/TRBV3-2

CDR3nt: TGTGCCAGCAGCCGTAGTCTTGGCTCTGGAAACACCATATATTTT
CDR3aa: CASSRSLGSGNTIYF
j_gene: TRBJ1-3
d_gene: -
abundance: once
v_gene: TRBV4-2

CDR3nt: TGTGCCAGCAGCCCCTTAGGGAGCTCCTACGAGCAGTACTTC
CDR3aa: CASSPLGSSYEQYF
j_gene: TRBJ2-7
d_gene: -
abundance: -
v_gene: TRBV7-9

CDR3nt: TGTGCCAGCAGTTTTGGAGGGAATGAAAAACTGTTTTTT
CDR3aa: CASSFGGNEKLFF
j_gene: TRBJ1-4
d_gene: -
abundance: once
v_gene: TRBV27

CDR3nt: TGTGCCAGCAGTTTACCCGGGACTAGAGTCTACGAGCAGTACTTC
CDR3aa: CASSLPGTRVYEQYF
j_gene: TRBJ2-7
d_gene: TRBD2
abundance: -
v_gene: TRBV28

CDR3nt: TGTGCCAGCAGGTTAGCGGGACTCACAGATACGCAGTATTTT
CDR3aa: CASRLAGLTDTQYF
j_gene: TRBJ2-3
d_gene: TRBD2
abundance: -
v_gene: TRBV28

CDR3nt: TGTGCCAGCAGTTCAGGGGTACTCGATGAAAAACTGTTTTTT
CDR3aa: CASSSGVLDEKLFF
j_gene: TRBJ1-4
d_gene: -
abundance: -
v_gene: TRBV5-5

CDR3nt: TGTGCCAGCAGTTCTGGCAGATTGAACACTGAAGCTTTCTTT
CDR3aa: CASSSGRLNTEAFF
j_gene: TRBJ1-1
d_gene: -
abundance: once
v_gene: TRBV27

CDR3nt: TGTGCTAGCAGCCCCCCAGGGATAGAGACCCAGTACTTC
CDR3aa: CASSPPGIETQYF
j_gene: TRBJ2-5
d_gene: -
abundance: -
v_gene: TRBV7-7

CDR3nt: TGTGCCAGCAGTTCGGACCAGGGGTACAATCAGCCCCAGCATTTT
CDR3aa: CASSSDQGYNQPQHF
j_gene: TRBJ1-5
d_gene: -
abundance: -
v_gene: TRBV6-2/TRBV6-3

CDR3nt: TGTGCCAGCAGCCAATTCCGGGACAGGGCCTCTGGAAACACCATATATTTT
CDR3aa: CASSQFRDRASGNTIYF
j_gene: TRBJ1-3
d_gene: TRBD1
abundance: -
v_gene: TRBV3-1/TRBV3-2

CDR3nt: TGTGCCAGTGGGCGAGCGGGGTCAGGCACTGAAGCTTTCTTT
CDR3aa: CASGRAGSGTEAFF
j_gene: TRBJ1-1
d_gene: -
abundance: -
v_gene: TRBV9

CDR3nt: TGCAGCGTTTCACAGGGGAACACTGAAGCTTTCTTT
CDR3aa: CSVSQGNTEAFF
j_gene: TRBJ1-1
d_gene: -
abundance: -
v_gene: TRBV29-1

CDR3nt: TGCAGCGCCGGGGGGGACGCCGGGGAGCTGTTTTTT
CDR3aa: CSAGGDAGELFF
j_gene: TRBJ2-2
d_gene: TRBD2
abundance: -
v_gene: TRBV29-1

CDR3nt: TGTGCCAGCAGCCAGGACAGGGGGAGGTTCGATGAGCAGTTCTTC
CDR3aa: CASSQDRGRFDEQFF
j_gene: TRBJ2-1
d_gene: TRBD1
abundance: few
v_gene: TRBV14

CDR3nt: TGTGCCAGCAGCCCCGGGACAGCTGCAACTAATGAAAAACTGTTTTTT
CDR3aa: CASSPGTAATNEKLFF
j_gene: TRBJ1-4
d_gene: TRBD1
abundance: -
v_gene: TRBV5-4

CDR3nt: TGTGCCAGCAGTCCTCTCACAGGGGGCAACACTGAAGCTTTCTTT
CDR3aa: CASSPLTGGNTEAFF
j_gene: TRBJ1-1
d_gene: TRBD1
abundance: -
v_gene: TRBV27

CDR3nt: TGTGCCAGCAGACAGGGTTTTAGGGCAACTAATGAAAAACTGTTTTTT
CDR3aa: CASRQGFRATNEKLFF
j_gene: TRBJ1-4
d_gene: -
abundance: -
v_gene: TRBV9

CDR3nt: TGTGCCAGCAGCAGGATAAATAGCGGGACCTCCTACGAGCAGTACTTC
CDR3aa: CASSRINSGTSYEQYF
j_gene: TRBJ2-7
d_gene: TRBD2
abundance: -
v_gene: TRBV7-2

CDR3nt: TGTGCCATCGATGCCGGGTCTACCTATGCGGATACGCAGTATTTT
CDR3aa: CAIDAGSTYADTQYF
j_gene: TRBJ2-3
d_gene: -
abundance: -
v_gene: TRBV10-3

CDR3nt: TGTGCCAGCAGCCCCCCCGGACAGAACTATGGCTACACCTTC
CDR3aa: CASSPPGQNYGYTF
j_gene: TRBJ1-2
d_gene: -
abundance: -
v_gene: TRBV28

CDR3nt: TGTGCCAGCAGCACCGGGACAGCAAACTATGGCTACACCTTC
CDR3aa: CASSTGTANYGYTF
j_gene: TRBJ1-2
d_gene: TRBD1
abundance: -
v_gene: TRBV11-3

CDR3nt: TGTGCCAGCAGCCCCTTGGCGGGGTCCTACAATGAGCAGTTCTTC
CDR3aa: CASSPLAGSYNEQFF
j_gene: TRBJ2-1
d_gene: -
abundance: -
v_gene: TRBV2

CDR3nt: TGTGCCAGCAGTTTATCGGTGACAGGGCTTGGAAACACCATATATTTT
CDR3aa: CASSLSVTGLGNTIYF
j_gene: TRBJ1-3
d_gene: TRBD1
abundance: -
v_gene: TRBV27

CDR3nt: TGTGCCAGTAGTTCCCCGGGACAGGGCATGAACACTGAAGCTTTCTTT
CDR3aa: CASSSPGQGMNTEAFF
j_gene: TRBJ1-1
d_gene: TRBD1
abundance: -
v_gene: TRBV19

CDR3nt: TGTGCCAGCAGCCAATGGACTAGCGGGAGCACAGATACGCAGTATTTT
CDR3aa: CASSQWTSGSTDTQYF
j_gene: TRBJ2-3
d_gene: TRBD2
abundance: -
v_gene: TRBV5-6

CDR3nt: TGTGCCAGCAGCTGGACAGGTTCGAACACCGGGGAGCTGTTTTTT
CDR3aa: CASSWTGSNTGELFF
j_gene: TRBJ2-2
d_gene: TRBD1
abundance: once
v_gene: TRBV5-5

CDR3nt: TGTGCCAGCAGTAAAATTGGAGGCACGGGCCAAGAGACCCAGTACTTC
CDR3aa: CASSKIGGTGQETQYF
j_gene: TRBJ2-5
d_gene: -
abundance: -
v_gene: TRBV6-2/TRBV6-3

CDR3nt: TGCGCCAGCAGCTTGGTTCAGGACTACGAGCAGTACTTC
CDR3aa: CASSLVQDYEQYF
j_gene: TRBJ2-7
d_gene: -
abundance: -
v_gene: TRBV5-1

CDR3nt: TGTGCCAGCAGCTTAGGGGGGGGAGAGACCCAGTACTTC
CDR3aa: CASSLGGGETQYF
j_gene: TRBJ2-5
d_gene: -
abundance: -
v_gene: TRBV13

CDR3nt: TGTGCCAGCAGCTTCGCGTTCAGGGATTCACCCCTCCACTTT
CDR3aa: CASSFAFRDSPLHF
j_gene: TRBJ1-6
d_gene: -
abundance: -
v_gene: TRBV9

CDR3nt: TGTGCCAGCAGCTGGGGGACAGTTATTAGCACAGATACGCAGTATTTT
CDR3aa: CASSWGTVISTDTQYF
j_gene: TRBJ2-3
d_gene: TRBD1
abundance: -
v_gene: TRBV28

CDR3nt: TGTGCCAGCAGTTATTTTCCCAGGGGCGAGACCCAGTACTTC
CDR3aa: CASSYFPRGETQYF
j_gene: TRBJ2-5
d_gene: -
abundance: -
v_gene: TRBV6-5

CDR3nt: TGCGCCAGCAGCTCCCAGAAAACCCTTAATGAAAAACTGTTTTTT
CDR3aa: CASSSQKTLNEKLFF
j_gene: TRBJ1-4
d_gene: -
abundance: -
v_gene: TRBV5-1

CDR3nt: TGCGCCAGCAGCTTGGGGGGACAGAAAGAGACCCAGTACTTC
CDR3aa: CASSLGGQKETQYF
j_gene: TRBJ2-5
d_gene: TRBD1
abundance: -
v_gene: TRBV5-1

CDR3nt: TGTGCCAGCAGTGGCCCCGGGACAGGGGGCGTAGAGCAGTTCTTC
CDR3aa: CASSGPGTGGVEQFF
j_gene: TRBJ2-1
d_gene: TRBD1
abundance: -
v_gene: TRBV28

CDR3nt: TGTGCCAGCAGCTTGGGGCACATTCAGTACTTC
CDR3aa: CASSLGHIQYF
j_gene: TRBJ2-4
d_gene: -
abundance: once
v_gene: TRBV6-2/TRBV6-3

CDR3nt: TGTGCCAGCAGTCCAGGGAGGGAAAAACTGTTTTTT
CDR3aa: CASSPGREKLFF
j_gene: TRBJ1-4
d_gene: -
abundance: -
v_gene: TRBV28

CDR3nt: TGTGCCAGCAGCCCGGGACAGGGAAAAGAGACCCAGTACTTC
CDR3aa: CASSPGQGKETQYF
j_gene: TRBJ2-5
d_gene: TRBD1
abundance: -
v_gene: TRBV9

CDR3nt: TGTGCCAGCAGCCATATTAGCGGGAGGGCCACAGATACGCAGTATTTT
CDR3aa: CASSHISGRATDTQYF
j_gene: TRBJ2-3
d_gene: TRBD2
abundance: -
v_gene: TRBV9

CDR3nt: TGTGCCAGCAGCTTCGGAGCGAGCTACGAGCAGTACTTC
CDR3aa: CASSFGASYEQYF
j_gene: TRBJ2-7
d_gene: -
abundance: few
v_gene: TRBV11-2

CDR3nt: TGTGCCAGCAGCTCACGACAGGGCGATGCACCCCTCCACTTT
CDR3aa: CASSSRQGDAPLHF
j_gene: TRBJ1-6
d_gene: TRBD1
abundance: -
v_gene: TRBV11-2

CDR3nt: TGTGCCAGCAGCCCGCGACAGGGGGTCTCCTACAATGAGCAGTTCTTC
CDR3aa: CASSPRQGVSYNEQFF
j_gene: TRBJ2-1
d_gene: TRBD1
abundance: -
v_gene: TRBV6-6

CDR3nt: TGCGCCAGCAGCTTTGCTACAGCCTACAATGAGCAGTTCTTC
CDR3aa: CASSFATAYNEQFF
j_gene: TRBJ2-1
d_gene: -
abundance: -
v_gene: TRBV5-1

CDR3nt: TGCAGCGGGAACCTAGCGAGCTCCTACAATGAGCAGTTCTTC
CDR3aa: CSGNLASSYNEQFF
j_gene: TRBJ2-1
d_gene: -
abundance: -
v_gene: TRBV29-1